These 15 T cell receptor beta chains came from one sample sequenced in a study of Ad26.COV2.S vaccination and SARS-CoV-2 variants. Treatment reported: about 20 received Ad26.COV2.S at low or high dose, single or two shots; about five received placebo; per-sample allocation not given. Samples were taken on day 63 after the first vaccine or placebo injection. TCRdb's table, derived via immunoSEQ multiplex PCR, lists solely in-frame clones and lacks some. Of fewer than 400,000 clones in the sample, 90% were seen once. This sample comprised peripheral blood, obtained in a trial of Ad26.COV2.S vaccine versus placebo. These receptors originate from a person aged 18 to 65 who received the Ad26.COV2.S COVID-19 vaccine or a placebo.

The chain links TRBV4-3 to TRBJ1-1, with TRBD1 matching 9 bases. The CDR3 is 21 amino acids. Unmatched junction bases numbered 21, after V lost 0 bases and J lost 4 bases. Per germline, CDR1 LGHNA and CDR2 YSLEER. The CDR3 DNA is TGCGCCAGCAGCCAAGATGTTTATCCTAACGGAGTCACAGGGGGCCCCACTGAAGCTTTCTTT. Translating gives CASSQDVYPNGVTGGPTEAFF.

J is TRBJ2-5 and V is TRBV5-6, with TRBD2 as a possible D gene (6 bases). There are 14 residues in the CDR3. Germline loops: CDR1 SGHDT, CDR2 YYEEEE. V shed 0 bases and J shed 3 bases, with 9 bases lying between them. Here the CDR3 DNA reads TGTGCCAGCAGCTTGGGGAGGGGAGAAGAGACCCAGTACTTC. It codes for CASSLGRGEETQYF.

CDR3 region: CASSLEGYPGELFF. The CDR3 nucleotides are TGCGCCAGCAGCTTAGAAGGGTATCCCGGGGAGCTGTTTTTT. V is TRBV5-1 and J is TRBJ2-2; the D is unclear. Germline V CDR1 and CDR2: SGHRS, YFSETQ. V lost 2 bases to trimming and J lost 6 bases, with 11 bases between them. The CDR3 has 14 amino acids.

The V call is TRBV27, the J call TRBJ1-5; no definite D call. CDR3 length equals 15 residues. V gave up 5 bases and J gave up 4 bases, with 15 bases separating them. Germline V gene data show CDR1 as MNHEY and CDR2 as SMNVEV (reference sequence). This chain's CDR3 is CASSLGIPGNQPQHF. The CDR3 bases are TGTGCCAGCAGTCTGGGGATCCCTGGTAATCAGCCCCAGCATTTT.

The V and J genes are TRBV18 and TRBJ1-2, with 8 bases fitting TRBD1. Trimming took 5 bases from V and 4 from J; bases not matched to a gene: 15. CDR1 is KGHSH, CDR2 LQKENI, per germline. This CDR3 has 17 residues. CDR3 coding DNA: TGTGCCAGCTCAACGCGACTAAAGGACAGGGCTTCCTATGGCTACACCTTC. Protein sequence: CASSTRLKDRASYGYTF.

This chain connects TRBV11-2 to TRBJ2-1, with D perhaps TRBD1 or TRBD2 (7 bases each). This CDR3 region has 15 residues. The germline V gene encodes CDR1 SGHAT and CDR2 FQNNGV. The V end was cut by 3 bases, the J end by 6 bases, with 15 bases between. CDR3 coding DNA: TGTGCCAGCAGCTTCCAGGGGGGGGTGGGCAATGAGCAGTTCTTC. Its translation: CASSFQGGVGNEQFF.

This chain links TRBV19 with TRBJ2-7; TRBD1 matches at 7 bases. The CDR3 runs to 14 residues. After removal of 5 bases from V and 3 bases from J, the junction contained 7 bases not matched to a gene. In germline, CDR1 is LNHDA, CDR2 SQIVND (reference sequence). The CDR3 nucleotides are TGTGCCAGTAGTCCCCCCAACAGGGGCTACGAGCAGTACTTC. Protein: CASSPPNRGYEQYF.

This clone was seen a single time. The CDR3: CASSQDALEVSSGANVLTF. CDR3 DNA: TGCGCCAGCAGCCAAGACGCCCTCGAGGTTTCCTCTGGGGCCAACGTCCTGACTTTC. The chain carries TRBV4-1 and TRBJ2-6, with D hard to call. CDR3 length: 19 amino acids. The V gene lost 0 bases and the J gene lost 0 bases, with 15 bases spanning the gap. The germline gives CDR1 MGHRA, CDR2 YSYEKL.

The chain recombines TRBV18 with TRBJ1-2, with D unclear. Germline V gene data show CDR1 as KGHSH and CDR2 as LQKENI. V was clipped by 0 bases and J by 0 bases, with 11 bases between them. The length of the CDR3 is 16 residues. In nucleotides, the CDR3 is TGTGCCAGCTCACCACCCCCCCATCTTGCTAACTATGGCTACACCTTC. It yields the protein CASSPPPHLANYGYTF.

The chain joins TRBV4-3 to TRBJ1-6, with a possible D match to TRBD1 (5 bases). This CDR3 is built from 20 residues. V lost 2 bases and J lost 2, with 22 bases in between. The germline V gene has CDR1 LGHNA and CDR2 YSLEER. This CDR3 reads CASSQTSSTWGVPYNSPLHF. Written as DNA, the CDR3 is TGCGCCAGCAGCCAAACCTCATCTACTTGGGGGGTACCCTATAATTCACCCCTCCACTTT.

There are a few counts of this clone. The chain couples TRBV13 to TRBJ2-7; 7 positions match TRBD1. This CDR3 has 14 residues. Germline CDR1 is PRHDT and CDR2 is FYEKMQ (reference sequence). The J segment lost 4 bases and the V segment lost 5 bases, leaving 8 bases of the junction unmatched. This CDR3 is CASSHDGTAYEQYF. The CDR3 DNA follows: TGTGCCAGCAGCCACGACGGGACAGCATACGAGCAGTACTTC.

V gene TRBV7-2 combines with J gene TRBJ2-3; 7 bases match TRBD1. Germline CDR1 is SGHTA and CDR2 is FQGNSA. The trim removed 3 bases at V and 8 bases at J, leaving 5 bases unmatched. The CDR3 consists of 13 residues. The CDR3 DNA reads TGTGCCAGCAGCTTCAGACAGGGCGGTACGCAGTATTTT. It is translated as CASSFRQGGTQYF.

This chain uses TRBV9 with TRBJ1-2; 7 bases align to TRBD1. J gave up 0 bases and V 3 bases, and 8 bases lay outside the gene matches. Germline assignment: CDR1 SGDLS and CDR2 YYNGEE. There are 16 residues in the CDR3. The CDR3 reads CASSAGTAQTNYGYTF. As DNA, the CDR3 is TGTGCCAGCAGCGCCGGGACAGCCCAAACTAACTATGGCTACACCTTC.

This chain links TRBV5-1 with TRBJ1-1, with D uncertain. Germline-derived CDR1 and CDR2 are SGHRS and YFSETQ. CDR3 length equals 17 residues. With 1 base removed from V and 4 bases from J, the gap between germline ends came to 20 bases. The DNA of the CDR3 is TGCGCCAGCAGCTTGATGGTGGCGACCCAGAAACTCACTGAAGCTTTCTTT. Protein product: CASSLMVATQKLTEAFF.

This rearrangement joins TRBV4-1 to TRBJ1-5; no reliable D call. V shed 4 bases and J shed 3 bases, with 16 bases lying between them. Germline V gives CDR1 MGHRA, CDR2 YSYEKL. The CDR3 contains 16 residues. The CDR3 sequence: CASSPLAGRHNQPQHF. As DNA, the CDR3 is TGCGCCAGCAGCCCGTTGGCCGGGCGGCACAATCAGCCCCAGCATTTT.